This T cell receptor beta chain was recorded in a study of shared clonotypes between healthy human individuals. In the study overall: Serving as donors were a couple of women and a few men, whose ages spanned 18 to 49.

On this clone: Its target is unknown.

Trimming left V 0 bases short and J 1 base short, with 10 bases between. CDR1 is SGHRS and CDR2 is YFSETQ in the germline V gene. The CDR3 is 15 amino acids. Execution of the assay was at deep level. Original handling: Filtering differed because ImmunoSEQ produced junction-only sequences that carried no quality scores. The assay was immunoSEQ multiplex PCR, and TCRdb's table has in-frame clones only and misses some. Clone size and the V and J calls come from that table; the DNA yielded D and trimming. There are more than 600,000 clones in the sample; about 92% occur only once, and about a quarter lies in the top ten. Terminally differentiated effector memory CD45RA+ cells were excluded by CCR7 positive selection of CD45RO-negative cells. The study, taken as a whole, reports: Relative to their counterparts shared across all four donors, non-shared clonotypes exhibited diminished generation probabilities.

This chain joins TRBV5-1 and TRBJ1-1; D is ambiguous. This sequence was found in a man under 40 in good health. Sequencing was performed on naive CD8+ T cells sorted from blood. CDR3: CASSLGWAPNTEAFF. The DNA of the CDR3 is TGCGCCAGCAGCTTGGGATGGGCGCCGAACACTGAAGCTTTCTTT.